This TCR beta chain was observed in a study of shared clonotypes between healthy human individuals. TCRdb keeps only in-frame clones here, not all; method: immunoSEQ multiplex PCR. The sample holds under 1 million clones; 95% to 97% are singletons and the top ten take under 0.3%. From germline, CDR1 is SGDLS and CDR2 YYNGEE. The CDR3 covers 15 residues. V lost 0 bases, J lost 10 bases, and 4 bases stayed unmatched. Only CD45RO-negative cells positively selected for CCR7 counted as naive CD8 cells, so terminally differentiated effector memory CD45RA+ cells were excluded. Study-wide results and limits: Naive CD4 clonotypes were shared across a handful of donors at about 5%.

As to this clone: Its target is not known.

This sequence was found in a young man in good health. Sequencing used naive CD8+ T cells sorted from blood. V is TRBV9 and J is TRBJ2-1, with 13 bases aligning to TRBD2. CDR3 region: CASSVVGLAGVEQFF. The CDR3 DNA reads TGTGCCAGCAGCGTAGTTGGACTAGCGGGAGTAGAGCAGTTCTTC.